The entry that follows covers one T cell receptor (beta chain) sequence. The data are from a study of blood T cell repertoires in COVID-19. About the study: Nucleic acid was either cDNA or gDNA, and it came from T cells, B-cell-depleted T cells, or PBMCs.

The CDR3 is 15 amino acids. CDR1 and CDR2 from the germline V gene are SGHVS and FNYEAQ. Trimming removed 1 base from V and 6 bases from J; junction bases left unmatched: 5. Per the study methods: Amplification with reference gene primers provided the estimates of nucleated cell counts. This table comes from immunoSEQ multiplex PCR, and its TCRdb copy is limited to in-frame clones, with some not included. The V and J calls and the clone size are those of that table, but D and trimming were determined from the DNA. The sample records under 140,000 clones, about four fifths being singletons. This TCR came from a woman aged 60-70 years with acute or convalescent COVID-19. The chain couples TRBV7-6 to TRBJ2-3; 9 nucleotides align to TRBD1. Source material: peripheral blood. CDR3 nucleotides: TGTGCCAGCAGCTTAGTACAGGGGGCGGTCGATACGCAGTATTTT. It codes for CASSLVQGAVDTQYF.